This TCR beta chain originates from a study of immune cell composition in non-small cell lung cancer. Study-wide findings and caveats: Tumour-associated clones >0.5% occurred in under 35% of adenocarcinomas, roughly 80% of squamous. Lung squamous cell carcinoma tumours had significantly higher top 10 clone scores and productive clonality than lung adenocarcinoma.

This clone was seen just once. Its target is unknown. This CDR3 has 12 residues. V dropped 4 bases and J dropped 6 bases, with 6 bases sitting between them. Germline lookup yields CDR1 SNHLY and CDR2 FYNNEI. Profiling relied on immunoSEQ multiplex PCR, and the TCRdb table lists in-frame clones only, not all of them. The data show about 470 clones, around four fifths seen once. The TCR originated in a human donor with non-small cell lung cancer. The chain is built from TRBV2 and TRBJ2-2; a weak D match, TRBD2 (5 bases). The sequencing sample was made of lung tumor tissue. The chain's CDR3 is CASSAGAGELFF. CDR3 bases: TGTGCCAGCAGTGCCGGGGCCGGGGAGCTGTTTTTT.